This TCR beta chain comes out of a study of blood T cell repertoires in COVID-19. The overall study: PBMCs, B-cell-depleted T cells, or T cells were the source of the cDNA or gDNA that made up the material.

In the authors' workflow: Reference gene primer amplification in the assay estimated nucleated cell counts. Here immunoSEQ multiplex PCR was the method, and the copy in TCRdb shows in-frame clones only, minus some. Clone size and the V and J calls come from that table; the DNA yielded D and trimming. The sample has some 490,000 clones, around 85% seen once. Germline V gene sequence: CDR1 LGHDT, CDR2 YNNKEL (reference sequence). The trim removed 3 bases at V and 7 bases at J, leaving 3 bases unmatched. The CDR3 runs to 14 residues. The source material was PBMCs or T cells enriched from blood (not recorded which). This chain connects TRBV3-1 (or the pseudogene TRBV3-2) to TRBJ1-6, with 7 bases matching TRBD1. The sequence came from a woman aged 60-70 years who had recovered from COVID-19. CDR3 in DNA: TGTGCCAGCAGCCATGACAGGGCCAATTCACCCCTCCACTTT. As protein: CASSHDRANSPLHF.